Presented here are 18 T cell receptor beta chains from one specimen sequenced in a study of Graves' ophthalmopathy and Graves' hyperthyroidism. RNA transcripts yielded amplified TCR beta CDR3 regions. HTBI primers were used in a first-round RT-PCR, which preceded a second-round multiplex PCR. TCRdb recomputed calls from the multiplex PCR reads with MiXCR, one row per CDR3 protein. The sample lists about 240,000 distinct CDR3 sequences, about 46% occurring once. Sequencing was carried out using peripheral blood. The receptors originated from an adult man with Graves' ophthalmopathy.

V usage is TRBV20-1 and J usage is TRBJ2-7; D tentatively reads TRBD1 or TRBD2 (5 bases each). Per germline, CDR1 DFQATT and CDR2 SNEGSKA (reference sequence). The CDR3 consists of 14 residues. The V and J ends lost 6 bases and 2 bases respectively, with 17 bases between them. CDR3 residues: CSALPTGDPYEQYF. CDR3 nucleotides: TGCAGTGCCCTACCCACTGGGGACCCCTACGAGCAGTACTTC.

CDR3 nucleotide sequence: TGTGCCAGCTCAACAACAGGACGTGATTCACCCCTCCACTTT. Translation: CASSTTGRDSPLHF. This chain joins TRBV18 and TRBJ1-6, with D maybe TRBD1 (5 bases). V lost 5 bases and J lost 8, with 13 bases in between. CDR1 and CDR2 (germline): KGHSH, LQKENI. The CDR3 loop spans 14 amino acids.

The genes are TRBV7-9 and TRBJ1-4; TRBD1 aligns across 7 bases. The CDR3 covers 15 residues. Germline lookup yields CDR1 SEHNR and CDR2 FQNEAQ (reference sequence). J lost 3 bases, V lost 5 bases, and 6 bases had no gene match. The CDR3 DNA sequence: TGTGCCAGCAGCATAGGGGACAGACCTAATGAAAAACTGTTTTTT. Protein sequence: CASSIGDRPNEKLFF.

This clonotype turned up a few times. The rearrangement links TRBV10-2 to TRBJ2-5; D is undetermined. V lost 4 bases, J lost 5 bases, and 8 bases lay in between. In germline, CDR1 is WSHSY, CDR2 SAAADI. The CDR3 is made up of 12 amino acids. CDR3 sequence: CASSARRETQYF. Written as DNA, the CDR3 is TGCGCCAGCAGTGCGAGGCGGGAGACCCAGTACTTC.

This clonotype was detected a few times. The chain links TRBV9 to TRBJ2-7; 9 bases match TRBD1. V lost 0 bases and J lost 6; bases outside the gene matches: 10. Germline CDR1 is SGDLS and CDR2 is YYNGEE. The length of the CDR3 is 16 residues. The CDR3 reads CASSVDGTGYASEQYF. CDR3 DNA sequence: TGTGCCAGCAGCGTAGACGGGACAGGGTATGCGAGCGAGCAGTACTTC.

The chain joins TRBV5-4 to TRBJ2-5, with 8 positions matching TRBD2. Germline V lookup: CDR1 SGHNT, CDR2 YYREEE (reference sequence). The CDR3 covers 14 residues. The J segment lost 1 base and the V segment lost 9 bases, leaving 8 bases of the junction unmatched. The CDR3 DNA follows: TGTGCCACTGGGACTAGTGGGCTCCAAGAGACCCAGTACTTC. As protein: CATGTSGLQETQYF.

The CDR3 loop reads CASRNLGGIAGNTIYF. CDR3 nucleotide sequence: TGTGCCAGTAGGAACCTAGGGGGGATCGCCGGAAACACCATATATTTT. The V and J genes are TRBV19 and TRBJ1-3; D possibly corresponds to TRBD1 (6 bases). With 6 bases removed from V and 4 bases from J, the gap between germline ends came to 19 bases. Germline V gene lookup returns CDR1 LNHDA and CDR2 SQIVND (reference sequence). The CDR3 length is 16 residues.

This clonotype occurred a few times. A read error may produce the germline difference seen at one junction end. The chain carries TRBV20-1 and TRBJ2-2; D call uncertain. The V gene's germline CDR1 is DFQATT and CDR2 SNEGSKA (reference sequence). The CDR3 covers 15 residues. As DNA, the CDR3 is TGCAGTGCTAGAGTTTCGCACAGAAACATCGGGGAGCTGTTTTTT. This sequence encodes CSARVSHRNIGELFF.

The chain links TRBV2 to TRBJ2-7; no clear D. From germline, CDR1 is SNHLY and CDR2 FYNNEI. This CDR3 region has 13 residues. The V end lost 6 bases, the J end lost 2 bases, and 11 bases lay between the germline ends. The CDR3 DNA follows: TGTGCCAGCAGCCACTCAGCCGCCTACGAGCAGTACTTC. This sequence encodes CASSHSAAYEQYF.

This clonotype was counted a single time. V and J are TRBV20-1 and TRBJ1-5; perhaps TRBD1 as D (6 bases). V was clipped by 0 bases and J by 0 bases, with 15 bases between them. The CDR3 length is 17 residues. Germline CDR1 reads DFQATT; CDR2 reads SNEGSKA (reference sequence). For the CDR3, the DNA is TGCAGTGCTAGAGATTGGTACGGGGGGGCTAGCAATCAGCCCCAGCATTTT. Its translation is CSARDWYGGASNQPQHF.

This rearrangement joins TRBV2 to TRBJ2-2; the D gene is possibly TRBD1 (6 bases). The CDR3 runs to 14 residues. The ends were cut back, 6 bases at V and 3 bases at J, with 11 bases in the middle. The V gene's germline CDR1 is SNHLY and CDR2 FYNNEI. The CDR3 nucleotides read TGTGCCAGCAGCCTAGGGGGATACACCGGGGAGCTGTTTTTT. Translated: CASSLGGYTGELFF. The variable domain in full, with the rest retrieved from reference TRBV2 and TRBJ2-2, is EPEVTQTPSHQVTQMGQEVILRCVPISNHLYFYWYRQILGQKVEFLVSFYNNEISEKSEIFDDQFSVERPDGSNFTLKIRSTKLEDSAMYFCASSLGGYTGELFFGEGSRLTVL.

On this clonotype itself: At one end the junction does not follow the germline gene, possibly because of a read error. V usage is TRBV10-3 and J usage is TRBJ2-6; D is perhaps TRBD2 (6 bases). Germline CDR1 ENHRY, CDR2 SYGVKD. The CDR3 is 16 amino acids. CDR3 sequence: CASSESMGGGANVLTF. The CDR3 coding sequence is TGTGCCAGCAGTGAGTCAATGGGAGGTGGGGCCAACGTCCTGACTTTC.

The chain has TRBV12-3 or TRBV12-4 and TRBJ2-2, with 11 bases that match TRBD2. V dropped 3 bases and J dropped 5; count of bases not matched to a gene: 5. There are 16 residues in the CDR3. Written as DNA, the CDR3 is TGTGCCAGCAGTTTTCCGGGACTAGCGGCAACCGGGGAGCTGTTTTTT. Translated, it gives CASSFPGLAATGELFF.

This clonotype was counted a few times. The rearrangement links TRBV20-1 to TRBJ1-2, with 7 bases lining up with TRBD1. Per the germline V gene, CDR1 is DFQATT and CDR2 is SNEGSKA (reference sequence). This CDR3 contains 14 residues. The V and J ends lost 5 bases and 5 bases, in that order; junction bases with no gene match: 11. The CDR3 coding sequence is TGCAGTGCTCCTCCCATGACAGGGTATTATGGCTACACCTTC. Residues: CSAPPMTGYYGYTF.

Notes on this clonotype: At one boundary the junction diverges from the germline segment, which might be a read error. The V and J genes are TRBV7-2 and TRBJ1-5; D is undetermined. This CDR3 comprises 16 residues. Looked up from germline, CDR1 is SGHTA and CDR2 is FQGNSA. The CDR3 coding sequence is TGTGCCAGCAGTTTAGGATCCTTAGATAGCAATCAGCCCCAGCATTTT. It translates to CASSLGSLDSNQPQHF.

Regarding this clonotype: The junction departs from the called germline gene at one end, perhaps through a read error. DNA for the CDR3: TGCGCCAGCAGAGATGGACCGGGCGGGGAGCCCCAGCATTTT. Translating it yields CASRDGPGGEPQHF. This chain connects TRBV7-2 to TRBJ1-5; unclear D gene. The CDR3 is 14 residues long. CDR1 and CDR2 from the germline V gene are SGHTA and FQGNSA.

This clonotype was found a few times. The DNA for the CDR3 is TGTGCCAGCACGGCGGAGGGGACCCAGTACTTC. Translation gives CASTAEGTQYF. The chain has TRBV2 and TRBJ2-5; perhaps TRBD2 as D (6 bases). V dropped 7 bases and J dropped 7 bases, with 10 bases sitting between them. CDR1 and CDR2 from the germline V gene are SNHLY and FYNNEI. CDR3 length: 11 residues.

About this clonotype itself: The junction departs from germline at one end; a sequencing error may be responsible. The chain has TRBV15 and TRBJ1-5; maybe TRBD1 (5 bases). The CDR3 extends over 15 amino acids. Germline CDR1 and CDR2: LNHNV and YYDKDF (reference sequence). CDR3 bases: TGTGCCACCGGAACTTATGACAGAGCTAATCGGCCCCAGCATTTT. Amino acids: CATGTYDRANRPQHF.